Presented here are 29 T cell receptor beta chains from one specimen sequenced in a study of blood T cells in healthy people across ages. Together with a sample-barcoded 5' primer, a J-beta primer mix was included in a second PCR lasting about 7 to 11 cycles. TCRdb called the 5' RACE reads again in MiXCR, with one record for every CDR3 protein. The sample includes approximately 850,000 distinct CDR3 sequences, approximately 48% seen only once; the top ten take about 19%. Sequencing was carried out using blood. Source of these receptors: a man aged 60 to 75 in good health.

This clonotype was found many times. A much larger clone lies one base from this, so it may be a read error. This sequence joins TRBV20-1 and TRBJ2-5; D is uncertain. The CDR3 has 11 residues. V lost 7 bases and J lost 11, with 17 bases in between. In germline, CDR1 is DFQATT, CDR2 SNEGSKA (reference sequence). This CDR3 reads CSELYRNEQYF. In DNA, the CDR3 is TGCAGTGAATTGTATCGGAATGAGCAGTACTTC.

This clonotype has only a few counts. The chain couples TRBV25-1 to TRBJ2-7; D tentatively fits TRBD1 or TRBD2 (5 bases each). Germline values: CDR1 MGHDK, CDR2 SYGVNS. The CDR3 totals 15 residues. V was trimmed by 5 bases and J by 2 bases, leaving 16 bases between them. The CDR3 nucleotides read TGTGCCAGCAGTACCGGGGCTTACCCTGCCTACGAGCAGTACTTC. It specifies CASSTGAYPAYEQYF.

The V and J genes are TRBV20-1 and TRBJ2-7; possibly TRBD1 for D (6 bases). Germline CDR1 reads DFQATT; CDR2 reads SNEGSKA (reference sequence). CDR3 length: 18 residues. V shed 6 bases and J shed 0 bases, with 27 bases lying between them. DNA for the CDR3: TGCAGTGCGAAACAGGGAACAGACCCTAAAAGAAGCTCCTACGAGCAGTACTTC. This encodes CSAKQGTDPKRSSYEQYF.

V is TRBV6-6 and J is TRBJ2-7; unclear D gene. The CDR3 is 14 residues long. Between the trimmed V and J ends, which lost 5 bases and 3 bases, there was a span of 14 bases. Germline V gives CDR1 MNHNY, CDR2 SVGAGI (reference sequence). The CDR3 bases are TGTGCCAGCAGTGACACTTGGCCGCGCTACGAGCAGTACTTC. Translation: CASSDTWPRYEQYF.

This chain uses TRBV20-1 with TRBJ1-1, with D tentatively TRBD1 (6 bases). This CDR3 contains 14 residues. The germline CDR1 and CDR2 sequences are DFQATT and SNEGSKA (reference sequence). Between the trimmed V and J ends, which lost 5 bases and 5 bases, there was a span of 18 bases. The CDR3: CSAPDSGGQTEAFF. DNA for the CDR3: TGCAGTGCTCCCGACTCGGGGGGCCAAACTGAAGCTTTCTTT.

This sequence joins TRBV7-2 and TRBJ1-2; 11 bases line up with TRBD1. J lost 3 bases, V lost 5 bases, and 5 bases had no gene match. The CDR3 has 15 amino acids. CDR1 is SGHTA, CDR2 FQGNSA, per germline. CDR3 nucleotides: TGTGCCAGCAGCAAAGGACAGGGGGCTGACTATGGCTACACCTTC. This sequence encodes CASSKGQGADYGYTF.

DNA of the CDR3: TGTGCCAGCAGCCAACTAAAGCCCGAGGACTCGACCCAGTACTTC. Protein product: CASSQLKPEDSTQYF. V usage is TRBV3-1 and J usage is TRBJ2-5, with D possibly being TRBD2 (5 bases). Germline assignment: CDR1 LGHDT and CDR2 YNNKEL (reference sequence). This CDR3 is built from 15 residues. V was cut by 2 bases and J by 7 bases, with 17 bases left in between.

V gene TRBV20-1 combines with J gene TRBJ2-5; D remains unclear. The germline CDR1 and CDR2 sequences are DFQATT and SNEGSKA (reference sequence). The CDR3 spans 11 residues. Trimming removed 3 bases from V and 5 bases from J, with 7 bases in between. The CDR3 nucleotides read TGCAGTGCTAGTTTCTTGGAGACCCAGTACTTC. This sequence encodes CSASFLETQYF.

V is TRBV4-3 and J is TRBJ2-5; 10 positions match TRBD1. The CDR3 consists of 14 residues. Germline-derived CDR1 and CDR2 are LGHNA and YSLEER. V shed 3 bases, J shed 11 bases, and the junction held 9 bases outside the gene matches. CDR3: CASSQAGTGDEQYF. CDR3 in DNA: TGCGCCAGCAGCCAGGCCGGGACAGGGGATGAGCAGTACTTC.

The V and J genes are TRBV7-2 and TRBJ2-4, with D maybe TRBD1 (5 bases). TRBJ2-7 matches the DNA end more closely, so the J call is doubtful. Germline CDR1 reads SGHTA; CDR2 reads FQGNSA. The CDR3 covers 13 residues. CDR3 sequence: CASSLAKGHEQYF. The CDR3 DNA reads TGTGCCAGCAGCTTAGCGAAGGGGCACGAGCAGTACTTC.

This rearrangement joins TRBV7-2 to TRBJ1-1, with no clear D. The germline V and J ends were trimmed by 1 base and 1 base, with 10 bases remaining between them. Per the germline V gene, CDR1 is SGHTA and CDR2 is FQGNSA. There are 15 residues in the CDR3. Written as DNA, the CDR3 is TGTGCCAGCAGCTTAGGTGCAGATAAGAACACTGAAGCTTTCTTT. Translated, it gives CASSLGADKNTEAFF.

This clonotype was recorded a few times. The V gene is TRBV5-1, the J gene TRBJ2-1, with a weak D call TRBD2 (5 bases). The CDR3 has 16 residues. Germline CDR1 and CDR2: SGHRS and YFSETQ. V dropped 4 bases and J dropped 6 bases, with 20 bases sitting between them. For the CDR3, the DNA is TGCGCCAGCAGCCCCCATGGGAGCTCCCCGAGCAATGAGCAGTTCTTC. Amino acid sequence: CASSPHGSSPSNEQFF.

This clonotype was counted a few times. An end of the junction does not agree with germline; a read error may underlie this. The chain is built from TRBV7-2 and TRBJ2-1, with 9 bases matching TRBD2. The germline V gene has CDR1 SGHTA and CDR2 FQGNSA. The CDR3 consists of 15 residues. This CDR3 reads CASSLGGGASNEQFF. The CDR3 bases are TGTGCCAGTAGCTTAGGCGGGGGGGCCTCAAATGAGCAATTCTTC.

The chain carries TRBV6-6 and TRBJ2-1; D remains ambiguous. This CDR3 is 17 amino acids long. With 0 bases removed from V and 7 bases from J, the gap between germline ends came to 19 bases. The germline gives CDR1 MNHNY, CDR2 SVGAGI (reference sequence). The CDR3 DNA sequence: TGTGCCAGCAGTTACTCGACTCGGCTACGCATGGGGAATGAGCAGTTCTTC. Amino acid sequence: CASSYSTRLRMGNEQFF.

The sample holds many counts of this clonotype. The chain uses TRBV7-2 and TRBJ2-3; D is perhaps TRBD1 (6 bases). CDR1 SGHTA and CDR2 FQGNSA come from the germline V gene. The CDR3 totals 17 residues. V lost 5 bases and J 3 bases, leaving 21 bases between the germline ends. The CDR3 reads CASSTKTTGLRTDTQYF. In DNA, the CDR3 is TGTGCCAGCAGCACGAAGACCACAGGGTTAAGAACAGATACGCAGTATTTT.

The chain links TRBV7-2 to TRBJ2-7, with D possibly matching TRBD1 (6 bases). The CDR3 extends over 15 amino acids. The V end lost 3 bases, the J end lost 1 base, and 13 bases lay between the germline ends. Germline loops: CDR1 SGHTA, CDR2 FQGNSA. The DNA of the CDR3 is TGTGCCAGCAGCTTGGGGGCTAGACTATCCTACGAGCAGTACTTC. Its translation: CASSLGARLSYEQYF.

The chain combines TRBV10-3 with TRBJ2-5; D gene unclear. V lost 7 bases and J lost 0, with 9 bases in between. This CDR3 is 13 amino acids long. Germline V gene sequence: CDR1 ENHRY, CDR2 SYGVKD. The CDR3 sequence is CAITVSDQETQYF. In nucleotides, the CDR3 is TGTGCCATCACCGTGTCAGACCAAGAGACCCAGTACTTC.

The CDR3 DNA reads TGTGCCAGCCAAGACGCCCGCAATCAGCCCCAGCATTTT. Encoded protein: CASQDARNQPQHF. The chain has TRBV19 and TRBJ1-5; D is ambiguous. The CDR3 runs 13 residues. V lost 9 bases, J lost 2 bases, and 11 bases lay in between. Germline lookup yields CDR1 LNHDA and CDR2 SQIVND (reference sequence).

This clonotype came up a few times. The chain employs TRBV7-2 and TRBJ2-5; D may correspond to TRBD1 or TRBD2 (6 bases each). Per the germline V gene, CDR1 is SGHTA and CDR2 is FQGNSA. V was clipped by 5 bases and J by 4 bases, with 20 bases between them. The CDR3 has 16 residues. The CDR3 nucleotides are TGTGCCAGCAGCGGAGGGGGTCTAGGAAGGTTAGAGACCCAGTACTTC. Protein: CASSGGGLGRLETQYF.

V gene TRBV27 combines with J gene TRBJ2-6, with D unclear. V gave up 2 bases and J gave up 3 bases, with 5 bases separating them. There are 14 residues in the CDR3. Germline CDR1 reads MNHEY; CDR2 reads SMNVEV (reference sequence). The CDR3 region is CASSLMIGANVLTF. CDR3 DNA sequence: TGTGCCAGCAGTTTAATGATTGGGGCCAACGTCCTGACTTTC.

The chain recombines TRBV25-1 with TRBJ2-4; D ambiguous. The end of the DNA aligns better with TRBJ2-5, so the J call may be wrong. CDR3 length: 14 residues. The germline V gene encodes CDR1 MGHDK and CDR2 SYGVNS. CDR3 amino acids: CASSEYNREETQYF. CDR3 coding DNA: TGTGCCAGCAGTGAATATAACCGGGAAGAGACCCAGTACTTC.

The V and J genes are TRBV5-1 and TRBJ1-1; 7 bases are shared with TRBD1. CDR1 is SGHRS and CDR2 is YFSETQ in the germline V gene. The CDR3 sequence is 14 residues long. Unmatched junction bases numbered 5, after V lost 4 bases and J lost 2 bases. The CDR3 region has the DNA TGCGCCAGCAGCAAGGGACAGCGCAACACTGAAGCTTTCTTT. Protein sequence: CASSKGQRNTEAFF.

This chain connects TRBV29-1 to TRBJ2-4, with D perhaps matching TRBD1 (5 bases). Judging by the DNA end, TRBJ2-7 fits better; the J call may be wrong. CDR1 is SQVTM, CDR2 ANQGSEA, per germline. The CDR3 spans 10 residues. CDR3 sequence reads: CSDCGAEQYF. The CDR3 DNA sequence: TGCAGCGATTGTGGGGCCGAGCAGTACTTC.

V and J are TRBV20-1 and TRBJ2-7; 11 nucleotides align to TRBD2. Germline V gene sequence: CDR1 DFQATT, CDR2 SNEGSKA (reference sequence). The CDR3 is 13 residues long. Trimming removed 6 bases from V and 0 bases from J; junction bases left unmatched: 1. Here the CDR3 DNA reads TGCAGTGCAGGGACTAGCGGCTCCTACGAGCAGTACTTC. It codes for CSAGTSGSYEQYF.

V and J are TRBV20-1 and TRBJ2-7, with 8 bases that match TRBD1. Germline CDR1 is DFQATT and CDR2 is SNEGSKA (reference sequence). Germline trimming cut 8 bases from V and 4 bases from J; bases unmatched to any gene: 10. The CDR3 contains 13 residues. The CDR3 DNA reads TGCAGTTCACCGGGACAGGACCTATACGAGCAGTACTTC. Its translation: CSSPGQDLYEQYF.

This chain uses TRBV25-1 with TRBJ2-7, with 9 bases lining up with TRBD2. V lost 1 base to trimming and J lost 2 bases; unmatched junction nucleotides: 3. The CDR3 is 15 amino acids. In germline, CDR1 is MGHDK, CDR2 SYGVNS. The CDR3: CASSESGGGAYEQYF. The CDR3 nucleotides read TGTGCCAGCAGTGAATCTGGCGGGGGGGCCTACGAGCAGTACTTC.

The DNA of the CDR3 is TGTGCCAGCAGTGAAGCGGACAGCGCCGGATCACCCCTCCACTTT. It is translated as CASSEADSAGSPLHF. This chain joins TRBV6-1 and TRBJ1-6, with D perhaps TRBD1 (6 bases). V shed 0 bases and J shed 10 bases, with 13 bases lying between them. CDR3 length: 15 residues. Germline V gene sequence: CDR1 MNHNS, CDR2 SASEGT.

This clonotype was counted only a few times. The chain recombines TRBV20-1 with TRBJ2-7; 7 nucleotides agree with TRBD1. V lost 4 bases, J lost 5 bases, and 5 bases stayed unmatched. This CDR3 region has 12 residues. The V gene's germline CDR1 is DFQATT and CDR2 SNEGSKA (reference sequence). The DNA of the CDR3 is TGCAGTGCTAAGACAGGGTACCACGAGCAGTACTTC. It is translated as CSAKTGYHEQYF.

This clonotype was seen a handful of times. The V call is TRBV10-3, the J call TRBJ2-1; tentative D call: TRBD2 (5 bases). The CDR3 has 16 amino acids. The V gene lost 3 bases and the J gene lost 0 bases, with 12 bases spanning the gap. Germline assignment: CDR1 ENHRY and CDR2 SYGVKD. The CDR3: CAISEAAGSSYNEQFF. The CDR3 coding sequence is TGTGCCATCAGTGAAGCGGCCGGTAGCTCCTACAATGAGCAGTTCTTC.